Described below is a single T cell receptor (beta chain) sequence and its context. V gave up 3 bases and J gave up 4 bases; unmatched junction bases: 2. The CDR3 totals 14 residues. Germline V gene data show CDR1 as SGDLS and CDR2 as YYNGEE. This entry is derived from a study of T cell responses to AZD1222 COVID-19 vaccine. Using immunoSEQ multiplex PCR, the repertoire was profiled, and TCRdb retains in-frame clones only, with some absent. This sample has about 69,000 clones; over 65% occur once, and the top ten carry 20% to 25%. The chain recombines TRBV9 with TRBJ1-4; TRBD1 matches at 8 bases. Source: peripheral blood, taken 28 days after the second AZD1222 dose. The sequence derives from an adult who received the AZD1222 COVID-19 vaccine. The CDR3 DNA is TGTGCCAGCAGCGCCGACAGGGGTAATGAAAAACTGTTTTTT. This sequence encodes CASSADRGNEKLFF.